This is a list of T cell receptor beta chains from one sample in a study of T cells after somatic rescue of genetic block. Clones were read by immunoSEQ multiplex PCR, and TCRdb kept only the in-frame ones, dropping some. The profile shows tens of thousands of clones, 92% of them singletons. What was sequenced was peripheral blood mononuclear cells (PBMCs). Receptors originate from a man aged 35 to 55. The CDR3 runs from the conserved cysteine through the conserved F or W. Fields, in order: V gene, J gene, D gene, clone size, CDR3 protein, CDR3 DNA. The D gene is left open where the match is weak. Not all rows give a size; the values are once, few, many and, for expanded clones, a class.

TRBV19	TRBJ2-6	TRBD1	.	CASSPGTGYGANVLTF	TGTGCCAGTAGCCCCGGGACAGGGTATGGGGCCAACGTCCTGACTTTC
TRBV7-2	TRBJ1-2	.	.	CASSLSRVWGNYGYTF	TGTGCCAGCAGCCTCTCCCGGGTATGGGGTAACTATGGCTACACCTTC
TRBV27	TRBJ2-4	.	.	CASSLTLAKNIQYF	TGTGCCAGCAGTTTAACTTTAGCCAAAAACATTCAGTACTTC
TRBV9	TRBJ1-3	.	.	CASSAPGGAGNTIYF	TGTGCCAGCAGCGCGCCTGGGGGAGCTGGAAACACCATATATTTT
TRBV28	TRBJ1-1	.	.	CASSPHRVSTEAFF	TGTGCCAGCAGTCCCCACCGGGTTAGTACTGAAGCTTTCTTT
TRBV4-2	TRBJ2-7	.	.	CASSQFQGPSYEQYF	TGTGCCAGCAGCCAATTCCAAGGGCCCTCCTACGAGCAGTACTTC
TRBV27	TRBJ2-1	TRBD2	once	CASSSGRGLPPNEQFF	TGTGCCAGCAGCTCAGGTCGGGGACTACCCCCCAATGAGCAGTTCTTC
TRBV13	TRBJ2-1	TRBD2	.	CASSPGLAGGNEQFF	TGTGCCAGCAGCCCCGGACTAGCGGGAGGCAATGAGCAGTTCTTC
TRBV6-1	TRBJ1-1	.	.	CASSERRGGADTEAFF	TGTGCCAGCAGTGAACGCCGGGGAGGGGCGGACACTGAAGCTTTCTTT
TRBV4-1	TRBJ2-7	.	.	CASSPLGMHLYEQYF	TGCGCCAGCAGCCCCCTGGGGATGCACCTCTACGAGCAGTACTTC
TRBV5-1	TRBJ2-3	TRBD2	once	CASSSGTSGMADTQYF	TGCGCCAGCAGCTCAGGGACTAGCGGGATGGCAGATACGCAGTATTTT
TRBV7-6	TRBJ2-3	.	few	CASSLIATRGDTQYF	TGTGCCAGCAGCTTAATAGCGACACGAGGAGATACGCAGTATTTT
TRBV10-1	TRBJ2-3	TRBD1	.	CASRGDREWDTQYF	TGCGCCAGCAGGGGTGACAGGGAATGGGATACGCAGTATTTT
TRBV11-2	TRBJ2-7	.	.	CASSLEAGSYEQYF	TGTGCCAGCAGCTTAGAGGCCGGATCCTACGAGCAGTACTTC
TRBV5-1	TRBJ2-5	TRBD2	.	CASSLGGTSEETQYF	TGCGCCAGCAGCTTGGGGGGGACTAGCGAGGAGACCCAGTACTTC
TRBV5-1	TRBJ2-5	TRBD1	.	CASSQRQGAIQETQYF	TGCGCCAGCAGCCAGCGACAGGGGGCCATCCAAGAGACCCAGTACTTC
TRBV7-9	TRBJ1-6	.	few	CASRPLWRGGYNSPLHF	TGTGCCAGCAGACCACTTTGGCGAGGCGGGTATAATTCACCCCTCCACTTT
TRBV7-6	TRBJ2-5	TRBD1	.	CASSPSDRIETQYF	TGTGCCAGCAGCCCTTCGGACAGGATCGAGACCCAGTACTTC
TRBV6-6	TRBJ1-3	.	.	CASSQNRISGNTIYF	TGTGCCAGCAGTCAAAACAGGATCTCTGGAAACACCATATATTTT
TRBV5-1	TRBJ1-2	.	.	CASSPIVGSYAGYTF	TGCGCCAGCAGCCCAATTGTGGGTAGCTATGCTGGCTACACCTTC
TRBV6-5	TRBJ2-1	.	.	CASSYSMRNHEQFF	TGTGCCAGCAGTTACTCGATGCGGAACCATGAGCAGTTCTTC
TRBV7-9	TRBJ1-2	.	.	CASSWGTGDYTF	TGTGCCAGCAGCTGGGGCACGGGAGACTACACCTTC
TRBV7-2	TRBJ2-5	.	.	CASSLIGGGAETQYF	TGTGCCAGCAGCTTGATAGGGGGGGGCGCCGAGACCCAGTACTTC
TRBV19	TRBJ2-2	TRBD1	.	CASSRGQITGELFF	TGTGCCAGTAGTCGGGGACAGATCACCGGGGAGCTGTTTTTT
TRBV5-1	TRBJ1-5	TRBD1	.	CASSSGQNQPQHF	TGCGCCAGCAGCTCGGGACAGAATCAGCCCCAGCATTTT
TRBV7-2	TRBJ2-4	TRBD1	.	CASSLVTDRGGRNIQYF	TGTGCCAGCAGCTTAGTCACCGACAGGGGGGGGAGAAACATTCAGTACTTC
TRBV10-3	TRBJ1-5	.	.	CAIMGGQGQPQHF	TGTGCCATCATGGGCGGCCAGGGACAGCCCCAGCATTTT
TRBV5-6	TRBJ2-3	.	few	CASSLSRGILPDTQYF	TGTGCCAGCAGCTTGTCGAGGGGGATTCTGCCAGATACGCAGTATTTT
TRBV11-2	TRBJ1-1	.	.	CASSFTTGNRAFF	TGTGCCAGCAGCTTCACGACCGGGAATCGGGCTTTCTTT
TRBV5-6	TRBJ2-4	.	.	CASSAREVQYF	TGTGCCAGCAGCGCACGAGAAGTTCAGTACTTC
TRBV4-1	TRBJ2-1	TRBD2	.	CASSQGLAGPVGYNEQFF	TGCGCCAGCAGCCAGGGCCTAGCGGGGCCGGTAGGTTACAATGAGCAGTTCTTC
TRBV30	TRBJ2-7	TRBD1	.	CAWSVRDRLSYEQYF	TGTGCCTGGAGTGTCCGGGACAGGTTATCCTACGAGCAGTACTTC
TRBV13	TRBJ2-5	TRBD2	.	CASSGRLAGAQGETQYF	TGTGCCAGCAGCGGGCGACTAGCGGGGGCCCAAGGGGAGACCCAGTACTTC
TRBV6-6	TRBJ1-6	.	.	CASTDAAIPYNSPLHF	TGTGCCAGCACCGACGCGGCGATTCCCTATAATTCACCCCTCCACTTT
TRBV5-3	TRBJ2-7	TRBD2	.	CARSRTSGAYEQYF	TGTGCCAGAAGCCGGACTAGCGGGGCCTACGAGCAGTACTTC